These 21 T cell receptor beta chains were all obtained from the same sample, sequenced in a study of blood T cell repertoires in COVID-19. Profiling relied on immunoSEQ multiplex PCR, and the TCRdb table lists in-frame clones only, not all of them. The top ten hold roughly 0.66% of the sample, which has roughly 400,000 clones, about nine tenths seen once. Sample: PBMCs or T cells enriched from blood (not recorded which). The receptor set was obtained from a man younger than 30 who had recovered from COVID-19.

The chain employs TRBV19 and TRBJ1-4; D remains ambiguous. The V gene's germline CDR1 is LNHDA and CDR2 SQIVND (reference sequence). V lost 3 bases and J 8 bases, leaving 19 bases between the germline ends. The CDR3 loop spans 16 amino acids. CDR3 sequence: CASSILGVGTEEKLFF. The CDR3 DNA reads as TGTGCCAGTAGTATTTTAGGTGTGGGCACCGAGGAAAAACTGTTTTTT.

The V gene is TRBV3-1 (or the pseudogene TRBV3-2), the J gene TRBJ1-6; 7 bases are shared with TRBD1. The CDR3 is 16 amino acids. J was trimmed by 6 bases and V by 5 bases; bases with no gene match: 10. Per germline, CDR1 LGHDT and CDR2 YNNKEL (reference sequence). CDR3 residues: CASSNYQGDLNSPLHF. CDR3 coding DNA: TGTGCCAGCAGCAATTACCAGGGGGATCTTAATTCACCCCTCCACTTT.

This clone occurred once. The chain is built from TRBV2 and TRBJ2-3; weak D call: TRBD1 (5 bases). CDR1 is SNHLY and CDR2 is FYNNEI in the germline V gene. The CDR3 totals 12 residues. V was pared by 2 bases and J by 9 bases, with 9 bases between. The CDR3 is CASSETGLTQYF. The DNA for the CDR3 is TGTGCCAGCAGTGAAACAGGTCTAACGCAGTATTTT.

This rearrangement joins TRBV15 to TRBJ2-4; weak D call: TRBD2 (6 bases). Germline assignment: CDR1 LNHNV and CDR2 YYDKDF (reference sequence). CDR3 length: 13 residues. Trimming took 2 bases from V and 8 from J, leaving 10 bases between them. Here the CDR3 DNA reads TGTGCCACCAGCAGACAGGGAGGAGACATTCAGTACTTC. Protein product: CATSRQGGDIQYF. Full variable domain (remainder filled in from reference TRBV15 and TRBJ2-4): DAMVIQNPRYQVTQFGKPVTLSCSQTLNHNVMYWYQQKSSQAPKLLFHYYDKDFNNEADTPDNFQSRRPNTSFCFLDIRSPGLGDTAMYLCATSRQGGDIQYFGAGTRLSVL.

CDR3 amino acids: CAREGDGYTF. DNA of the CDR3: TGTGCCAGAGAAGGGGATGGCTACACCTTC. This chain joins TRBV21-1 and TRBJ1-2; the table's TRBD1 call for D was not verified on the DNA. TRBV21-1 counts as a pseudogene. This CDR3 comprises 10 residues.

This chain joins TRBV11-2 and TRBJ1-2; TRBD1 matches 7 bases. Germline trimming cut 5 bases from V and 6 bases from J; bases unmatched to any gene: 6. Germline V CDR1 and CDR2: SGHAT, FQNNGV. The CDR3 extends over 13 amino acids. DNA of the CDR3: TGTGCCAGCAGCCCCTTCACAGGGGATGGCTACACCTTC. This encodes CASSPFTGDGYTF.

This clone was detected only once. This sequence joins TRBV5-4 and TRBJ2-1; 9 bases line up with TRBD2. Germline V gives CDR1 SGHNT, CDR2 YYREEE (reference sequence). V shed 0 bases and J 8 bases; nucleotides not matched to a gene: 9. This CDR3 contains 16 residues. The chain's CDR3 is CASSLAGASGMDEQFF. The CDR3 DNA reads as TGTGCCAGCAGCTTGGCCGGGGCTAGCGGGATGGATGAGCAGTTCTTC. Full variable domain (missing parts from reference TRBV5-4 and TRBJ2-1): ETGVTQSPTHLIKTRGQQVTLRCSSQSGHNTVSWYQQALGQGPQFIFQYYREEENGRGNFPPRFSGLQFPNYSSELNVNALELDDSALYLCASSLAGASGMDEQFFGPGTRLTVL.

The rearrangement joins TRBV4-2 to TRBJ1-1; the match to TRBD1 covers 7 bases. V gave up 1 base and J gave up 6 bases; unmatched junction bases: 8. Per germline, CDR1 LGHNA and CDR2 YNFKEQ. The CDR3 spans 15 residues. CDR3 nucleotides: TGTGCCAGCAGCCAAGGAGAGGGGGCGAGCGCTGAAGCTTTCTTT. Translated, it gives CASSQGEGASAEAFF.

CDR3 sequence: CASTTTFSNSPLHF. DNA of the CDR3: TGTGCCAGTACCACCACTTTTTCTAATTCACCCCTCCACTTT. The rearrangement joins TRBV19 to TRBJ1-6; D not resolved. The V gene lost 7 bases and the J gene lost 6 bases, with 13 bases spanning the gap. CDR1 and CDR2 from the germline V gene are LNHDA and SQIVND (reference sequence). CDR3 length equals 14 residues.

The V gene is TRBV4-1, the J gene TRBJ1-3; a weak D match, TRBD1 (5 bases). CDR3 length equals 19 residues. Trimming left V 2 bases short and J 1 base short, with 21 bases between. Germline CDR1 MGHRA, CDR2 YSYEKL. The CDR3 DNA sequence: TGCGCCAGCAGCCAACCCCGGGGGGAATCGAGAGGGTCTGGAAACACCATATATTTT. Encoded protein: CASSQPRGESRGSGNTIYF.

The chain couples TRBV2 to TRBJ2-7; 7 bases map to TRBD1. The CDR3 spans 14 residues. J was trimmed by 6 bases and V by 11 bases; bases with no gene match: 16. The germline V gene encodes CDR1 SNHLY and CDR2 FYNNEI. The CDR3 nucleotides read TGTGCCTCTACCTCCCGTGGTCCAGGGGGCGAGCAGTACTTC. It encodes CASTSRGPGGEQYF.

The chain couples TRBV6-5 to TRBJ1-5; 8 positions agree with TRBD1. With 6 bases clipped from V and 2 bases from J, the junction kept 6 bases outside the gene matches. This CDR3 has 15 residues. Per the germline V gene, CDR1 is MNHEY and CDR2 is SVGAGI. CDR3 DNA sequence: TGTGCCAGCAGCTCTCAGGGGGCAGGCAATCAGCCCCAGCATTTT. Its protein is CASSSQGAGNQPQHF.

The rearrangement uses TRBV11-2 and TRBJ2-7; 9 nucleotides line up with TRBD1. The CDR3 runs 14 residues. J lost 3 bases, V lost 5 bases, and 5 bases had no gene match. CDR1 and CDR2 from the germline V gene are SGHAT and FQNNGV. Here the CDR3 reads CASSPGTGLYEQYF. For the CDR3, the DNA is TGTGCCAGCAGCCCCGGGACAGGGCTCTACGAGCAGTACTTC.

The V call is TRBV11-2, the J call TRBJ1-6, with 7 bases aligning to TRBD1. Germline V gene sequence: CDR1 SGHAT, CDR2 FQNNGV. This CDR3 has 15 amino acids. The trim removed 2 bases at V and 9 bases at J, leaving 7 bases unmatched. The CDR3 DNA sequence: TGTGCCAGCAGCTTAAGGGGACAGACAATTTCACCCCTCCACTTT. Translated, it gives CASSLRGQTISPLHF. The full variable domain, its missing parts supplied by reference TRBV11-2 and TRBJ1-6, is EAGVAQSPRYKIIEKRQSVAFWCNPISGHATLYWYQQILGQGPKLLIQFQNNGVVDDSQLPKDRFSAERLKGVDSTLKIQPAKLEDSAVYLCASSLRGQTISPLHFGNGTRLTVT.

V usage is TRBV28 and J usage is TRBJ2-4, with 7 bases matching TRBD2. Trimming cost V 4 bases and J 6 bases; bases outside gene matches: 3. CDR3 length: 13 residues. The germline CDR1 and CDR2 sequences are MDHEN and SYDVKM. The chain's CDR3 is CASSSTSSNIQYF. Written as DNA, the CDR3 is TGTGCCAGCAGTTCGACTAGCTCAAACATTCAGTACTTC.

The chain employs TRBV5-1 and TRBJ1-1; D is perhaps TRBD1 (6 bases). CDR3 length: 14 residues. Trimming pared 3 bases from V and 4 bases from J, leaving 13 bases between. Per the germline V gene, CDR1 is SGHRS and CDR2 is YFSETQ. The CDR3 DNA sequence: TGCGCCAGCAGCTGGCGGGGGGCAGGCACTGAAGCTTTCTTT. Its protein product is CASSWRGAGTEAFF.

The chain couples TRBV28 to TRBJ2-5, with 7 bases aligning to TRBD1. The CDR3 extends over 14 amino acids. V shed 7 bases and J 4 bases; nucleotides not matched to a gene: 9. Germline lookup yields CDR1 MDHEN and CDR2 SYDVKM. The CDR3 loop reads CASTLWRQGETQYF. The CDR3 nucleotides read TGTGCCAGCACCCTATGGAGACAGGGAGAGACCCAGTACTTC. Filled out from reference TRBV28 and TRBJ2-5, the complete variable domain reads DVKVTQSSRYLVKRTGEKVFLECVQDMDHENMFWYRQDPGLGLRLIYFSYDVKMKEKGDIPEGYSVSREKKERFSLILESASTNQTSMYLCASTLWRQGETQYFGPGTRLLVL.

V and J are TRBV27 and TRBJ2-3; TRBD1 matches 7 bases. Germline V CDR1 and CDR2: MNHEY, SMNVEV (reference sequence). This CDR3 spans 15 amino acids. V gave up 6 bases and J gave up 2 bases; unmatched junction bases: 8. In DNA form, the CDR3 reads TGTGCCAGCAGACTTACAGGGGCGGTCACAGATACGCAGTATTTT. Translating it yields CASRLTGAVTDTQYF.

DNA for the CDR3: TGCGCCAGCAGCCACCACGGGAGGGTTTACTCCTACGAGCAGTACTTC. As protein: CASSHHGRVYSYEQYF. The chain is built from TRBV4-1 and TRBJ2-7, with TRBD2 identical over 8 bases. The CDR3 totals 16 residues. Per the germline V gene, CDR1 is MGHRA and CDR2 is YSYEKL. V gave up 3 bases and J gave up 0 bases; unmatched junction bases: 7.

The chain recombines TRBV6-5 with TRBJ1-2, with TRBD1 as a possible D gene (5 bases). CDR1 and CDR2 (germline): MNHEY, SVGAGI. The CDR3 has 13 residues. Trimming took 7 bases from V and 3 from J, leaving 12 bases between them. DNA of the CDR3: TGTGCCAGCACCAAGGGGCCGCACTATGGCTACACCTTC. The encoded protein is CASTKGPHYGYTF.

V is TRBV28 and J is TRBJ1-1; D might be TRBD1 (6 bases). Germline loops: CDR1 MDHEN, CDR2 SYDVKM. V was pared by 6 bases and J by 1 base, with 15 bases between. This CDR3 contains 15 residues. The CDR3 sequence: CASRRWDTPNTEAFF. As DNA, the CDR3 is TGTGCCAGCAGGCGATGGGACACCCCGAACACTGAAGCTTTCTTT.